The sequence of this TCR beta chain was determined in a study of T cells expressing NK-cell markers. After re-calling the 5' RACE reads, TCRdb lists one entry per CDR3 protein, DNA absent. This sample contains some 600,000 distinct CDR3 sequences. Sequencing was performed on blood T cells: a sorted CD56 or NKG2C T cell subset, CD4+ or CD8+ T cells, or bulk PBMC T cells (not recorded which). The source is a man aged 18 to 30 in good health.

CDR3: CATSKVVNRDQETQYF. The chain employs TRBV15 and TRBJ2-5. This CDR3 contains 16 residues. CDR1 is LNHNV and CDR2 is YYDKDF in the germline V gene (reference sequence).